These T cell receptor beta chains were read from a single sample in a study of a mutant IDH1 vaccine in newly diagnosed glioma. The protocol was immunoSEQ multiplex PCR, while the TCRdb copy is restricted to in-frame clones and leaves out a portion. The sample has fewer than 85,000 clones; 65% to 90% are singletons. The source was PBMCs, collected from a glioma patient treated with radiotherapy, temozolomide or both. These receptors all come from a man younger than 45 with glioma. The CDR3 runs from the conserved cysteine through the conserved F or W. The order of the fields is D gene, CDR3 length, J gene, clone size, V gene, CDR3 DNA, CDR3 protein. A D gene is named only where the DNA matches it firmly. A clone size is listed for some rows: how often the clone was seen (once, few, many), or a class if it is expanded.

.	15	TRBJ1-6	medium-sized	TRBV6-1	TGTGCCAGCAGTGAAACCCCAGAGGGGAATTCACCCCTCCACTTT	CASSETPEGNSPLHF
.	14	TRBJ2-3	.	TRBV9	TGTGCCAGCAGCCCTTTAGCTTACCCAGATACGCAGTATTTT	CASSPLAYPDTQYF
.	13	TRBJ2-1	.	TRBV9	TGTGCCAGCAGCGTAGGACTAGGCGGTGAGCAGTTCTTC	CASSVGLGGEQFF
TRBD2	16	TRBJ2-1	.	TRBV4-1	TGCGCCAGCAGCCAGGGACTAGCGGGGGGTTGGGATGAGCAGTTCTTC	CASSQGLAGGWDEQFF
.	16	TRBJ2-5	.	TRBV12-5	TGTGCTAGTGGTTTGGTATTTAGCGCAGAACAAGAGACCCAGTACTTC	CASGLVFSAEQETQYF
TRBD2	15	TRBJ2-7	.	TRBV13	TGTGCCAGCAAACGGGGGGGGGTAAAATCCTACGAGCAGTACTTC	CASKRGGVKSYEQYF
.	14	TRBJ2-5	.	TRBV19	TGTGCCAGTAGTCCCGTCCCTCCTCAAGGAACCCAGTACTTC	CASSPVPPQGTQYF
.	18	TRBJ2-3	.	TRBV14	TGTGCCAGCAGCCAAGATACGGGGGCAGGCCCCCAAGGGGATACGCAGTATTTT	CASSQDTGAGPQGDTQYF
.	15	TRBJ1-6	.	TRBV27	TGTGCCAGCAGTTTATCTAGGGGAGGAAATTCACCCCTCCACTTT	CASSLSRGGNSPLHF
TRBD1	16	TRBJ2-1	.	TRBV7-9	TGTGCCAGCAGCTCCCCGGGGGACAGGGGCTACAATGAGCAGTTCTTC	CASSSPGDRGYNEQFF
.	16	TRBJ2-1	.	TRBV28	TGTGCCAGCAGTTTCCTCGGGACATCCTTAGACAATGAGCAGTTCTTC	CASSFLGTSLDNEQFF
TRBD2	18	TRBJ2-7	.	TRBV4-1	TGCGCCAGCAGCCCAGTGGGTGGGCTAGCGGGGGTTACCTACGAGCAGTACTTC	CASSPVGGLAGVTYEQYF
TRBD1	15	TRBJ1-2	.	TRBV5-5	TGTGCCAGCAGCACCACTACGGACAGGCACTATGGCTACACCTTC	CASSTTTDRHYGYTF
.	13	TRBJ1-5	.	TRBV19	TGTGCCAGTAGTCAGGGGAACCATCAGCCCCAGCATTTT	CASSQGNHQPQHF
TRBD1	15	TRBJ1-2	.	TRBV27	TGTGCCAGCAGTCCTCAGGGGGGTTTAGGCTATGGCTACACCTTC	CASSPQGGLGYGYTF
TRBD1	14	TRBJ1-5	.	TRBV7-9	TGTGCCAGCAGCCACGGACAGGGCAATCAGCCCCAGCATTTT	CASSHGQGNQPQHF
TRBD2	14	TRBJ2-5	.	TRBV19	TGTGCCAGTAGGCATCTAGCGGGGGGAGAGACCCAGTACTTC	CASRHLAGGETQYF